This TCR beta chain was identified during a study of T-cell reconstitution after alpha-beta-depleted transplantation in children. During its preparation, the TCRbeta library received unique molecular identifiers. TCRdb recomputed calls from the PCR reads with MiXCR, one row per CDR3 protein. The sample holds some 520,000 distinct CDR3 sequences, less than 35% seen once. V was pared by 0 bases and J by 1 base, with 7 bases between. Germline CDR1 reads SGHDT; CDR2 reads YYEEEE. This CDR3 spans 14 amino acids. The specimen comprised PBMCs from the stem cell graft donor, sampled from the stem cell graft. The genes are TRBV5-6 and TRBJ1-1; D unresolved. The source of this sequence is a human donor who donated a stem cell graft to a child with aplastic anemia. In nucleotides, the CDR3 is TGTGCCAGCAGCTTGGTTCCGCAGAACACTGAAGCTTTCTTT. This sequence encodes CASSLVPQNTEAFF.